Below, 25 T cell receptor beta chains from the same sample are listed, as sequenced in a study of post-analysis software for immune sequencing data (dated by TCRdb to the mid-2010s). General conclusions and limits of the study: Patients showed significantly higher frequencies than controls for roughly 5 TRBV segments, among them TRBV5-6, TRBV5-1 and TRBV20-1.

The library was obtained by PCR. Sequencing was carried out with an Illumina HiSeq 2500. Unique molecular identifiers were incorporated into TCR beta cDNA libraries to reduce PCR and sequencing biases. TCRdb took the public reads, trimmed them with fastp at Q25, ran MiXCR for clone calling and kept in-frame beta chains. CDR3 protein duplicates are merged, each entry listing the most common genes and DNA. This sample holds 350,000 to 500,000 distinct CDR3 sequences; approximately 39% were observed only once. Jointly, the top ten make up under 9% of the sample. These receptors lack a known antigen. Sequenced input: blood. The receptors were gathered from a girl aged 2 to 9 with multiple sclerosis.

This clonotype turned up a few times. CDR3 loop: CSALLRGYTAIGDTQYF. In nucleotides, the CDR3 is TGCAGTGCCCTACTACGCGGGTATACCGCTATTGGAGATACGCAGTATTTT. V and J are TRBV20-1 and TRBJ2-3; D may be TRBD2 (5 bases). Looked up from germline, CDR1 is DFQATT and CDR2 is SNEGSKA (reference sequence). Trimming cost V 6 bases and J 5 bases, with 27 bases left between them. The CDR3 consists of 17 residues.

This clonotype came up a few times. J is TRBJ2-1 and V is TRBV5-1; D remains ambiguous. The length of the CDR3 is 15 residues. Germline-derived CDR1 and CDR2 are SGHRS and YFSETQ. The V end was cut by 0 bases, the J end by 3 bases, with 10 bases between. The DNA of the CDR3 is TGCGCCAGCAGCTTGGGAGGCACCCACTACAATGAGCAGTTCTTC. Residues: CASSLGGTHYNEQFF.

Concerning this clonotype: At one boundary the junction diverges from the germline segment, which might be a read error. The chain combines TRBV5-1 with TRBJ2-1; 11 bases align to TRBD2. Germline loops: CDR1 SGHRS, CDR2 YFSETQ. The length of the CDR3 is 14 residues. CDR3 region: CTSSPSGGYNEQFF. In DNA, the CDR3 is TGCACCAGCAGCCCTAGCGGGGGGTACAATGAGCAGTTCTTC.

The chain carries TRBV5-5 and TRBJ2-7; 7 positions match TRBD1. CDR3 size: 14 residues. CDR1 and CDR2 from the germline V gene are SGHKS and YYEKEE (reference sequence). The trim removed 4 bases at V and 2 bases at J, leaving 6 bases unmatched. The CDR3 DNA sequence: TGTGCCAGCAGCCATAACAGGGGTGCCTACGAGCAGTACTTC. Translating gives CASSHNRGAYEQYF.

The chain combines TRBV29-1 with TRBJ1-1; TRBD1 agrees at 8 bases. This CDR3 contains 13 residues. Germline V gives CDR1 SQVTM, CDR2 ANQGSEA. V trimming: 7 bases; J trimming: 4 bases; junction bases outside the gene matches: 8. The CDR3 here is CSENRGAGTEAFF. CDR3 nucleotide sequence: TGCAGCGAGAACAGGGGGGCCGGCACTGAAGCTTTCTTT.

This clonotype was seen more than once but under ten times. DNA for the CDR3: TGTGCCAGCAGATCGAAGAGCTCCTATAATTCACCCCTCCACTTT. It codes for CASRSKSSYNSPLHF. V usage is TRBV12-3 or TRBV12-4 and J usage is TRBJ1-6; D gene ambiguous. CDR3 length: 15 residues. V shed 6 bases and J shed 0 bases, with 9 bases lying between them.

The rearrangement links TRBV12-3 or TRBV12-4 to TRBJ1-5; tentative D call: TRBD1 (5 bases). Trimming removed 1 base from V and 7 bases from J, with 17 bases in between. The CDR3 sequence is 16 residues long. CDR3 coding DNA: TGTGCCAGCAGTTTAGGACGGGGCAGGCGACGCCAGCCCCAGCATTTT. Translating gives CASSLGRGRRRQPQHF.

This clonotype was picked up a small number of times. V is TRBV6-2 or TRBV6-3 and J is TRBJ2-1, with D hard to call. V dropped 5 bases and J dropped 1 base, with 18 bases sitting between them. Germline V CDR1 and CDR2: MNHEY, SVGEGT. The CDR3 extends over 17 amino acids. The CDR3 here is CASSHVTGQGSYNEQFF. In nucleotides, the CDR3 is TGTGCCAGCAGTCACGTCACGGGCCAAGGATCCTACAATGAGCAGTTCTTC.

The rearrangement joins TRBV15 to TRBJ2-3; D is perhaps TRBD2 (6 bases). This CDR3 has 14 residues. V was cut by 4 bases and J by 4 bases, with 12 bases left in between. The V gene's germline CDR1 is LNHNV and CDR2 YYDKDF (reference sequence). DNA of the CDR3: TGTGCCACCAGCATGTTTAGCGGCGCAGATACGCAGTATTTT. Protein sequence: CATSMFSGADTQYF.

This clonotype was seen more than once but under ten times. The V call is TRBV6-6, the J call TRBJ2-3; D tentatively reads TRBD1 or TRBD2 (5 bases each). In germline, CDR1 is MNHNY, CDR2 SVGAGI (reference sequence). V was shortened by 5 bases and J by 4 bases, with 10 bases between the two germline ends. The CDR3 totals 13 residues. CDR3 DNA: TGTGCCAGCAGTAGGGACGGTTCAGATACGCAGTATTTT. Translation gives CASSRDGSDTQYF.

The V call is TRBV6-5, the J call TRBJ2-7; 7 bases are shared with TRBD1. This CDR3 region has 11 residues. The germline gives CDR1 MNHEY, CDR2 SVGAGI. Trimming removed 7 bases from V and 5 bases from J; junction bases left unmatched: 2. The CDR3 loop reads CASTTGNEQYF. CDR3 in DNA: TGTGCCAGCACGACAGGGAACGAGCAGTACTTC.

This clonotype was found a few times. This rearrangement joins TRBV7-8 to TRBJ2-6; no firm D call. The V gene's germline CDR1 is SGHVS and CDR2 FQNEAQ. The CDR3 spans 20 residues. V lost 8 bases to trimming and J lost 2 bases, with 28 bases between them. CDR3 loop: CASPSKGGFGGVPGANVLTF. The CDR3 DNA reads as TGTGCCAGCCCTTCAAAGGGCGGTTTTGGTGGGGTACCTGGGGCCAACGTCCTGACTTTC.

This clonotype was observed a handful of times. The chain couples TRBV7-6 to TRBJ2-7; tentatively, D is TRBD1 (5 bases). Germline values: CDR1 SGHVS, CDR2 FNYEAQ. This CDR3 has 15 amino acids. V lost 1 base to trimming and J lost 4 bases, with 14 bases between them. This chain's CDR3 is CASSLEGPLTYEQYF. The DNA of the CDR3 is TGTGCCAGCAGCTTAGAGGGGCCACTCACATACGAGCAGTACTTC.

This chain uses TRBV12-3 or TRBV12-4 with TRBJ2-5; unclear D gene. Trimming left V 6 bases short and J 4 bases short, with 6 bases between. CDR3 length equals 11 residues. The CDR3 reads CASSPLETQYF. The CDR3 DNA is TGTGCCAGCAGCCCCCTAGAGACCCAGTACTTC.

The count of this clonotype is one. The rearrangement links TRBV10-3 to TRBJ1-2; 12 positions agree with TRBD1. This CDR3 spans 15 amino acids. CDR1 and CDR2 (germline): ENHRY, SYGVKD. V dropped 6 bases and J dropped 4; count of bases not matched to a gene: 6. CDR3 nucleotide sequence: TGTGCCATCAGCGGGGGACAGGGGGCGACCTATGGCTACACCTTC. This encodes CAISGGQGATYGYTF.

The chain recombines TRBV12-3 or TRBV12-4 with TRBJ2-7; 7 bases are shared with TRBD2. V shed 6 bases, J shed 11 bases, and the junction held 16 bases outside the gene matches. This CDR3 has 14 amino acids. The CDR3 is CASRDLTAGGIEYF. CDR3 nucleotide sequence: TGTGCCAGCAGAGACCTTACCGCCGGGGGGATTGAGTACTTC.

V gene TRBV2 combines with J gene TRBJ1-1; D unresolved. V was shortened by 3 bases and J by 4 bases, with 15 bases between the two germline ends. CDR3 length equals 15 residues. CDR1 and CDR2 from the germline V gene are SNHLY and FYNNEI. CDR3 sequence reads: CASSDLLVGSTEAFF. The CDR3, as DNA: TGTGCCAGCAGTGATCTCCTGGTAGGGAGCACTGAAGCTTTCTTT.

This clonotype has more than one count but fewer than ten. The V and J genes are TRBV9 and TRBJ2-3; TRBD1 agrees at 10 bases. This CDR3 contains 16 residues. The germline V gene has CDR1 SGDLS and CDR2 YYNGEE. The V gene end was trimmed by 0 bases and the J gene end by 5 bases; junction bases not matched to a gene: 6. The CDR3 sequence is CASSVGQGAFEDTQYF. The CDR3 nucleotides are TGTGCCAGCAGCGTAGGACAGGGGGCTTTTGAAGATACGCAGTATTTT.

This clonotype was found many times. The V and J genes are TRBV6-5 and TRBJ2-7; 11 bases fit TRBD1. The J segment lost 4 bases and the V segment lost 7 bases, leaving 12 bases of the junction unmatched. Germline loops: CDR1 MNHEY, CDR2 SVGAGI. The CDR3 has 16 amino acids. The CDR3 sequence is CASKRTGGASFYEQYF. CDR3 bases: TGTGCCAGCAAACGGACAGGGGGCGCTTCGTTTTACGAGCAGTACTTC.

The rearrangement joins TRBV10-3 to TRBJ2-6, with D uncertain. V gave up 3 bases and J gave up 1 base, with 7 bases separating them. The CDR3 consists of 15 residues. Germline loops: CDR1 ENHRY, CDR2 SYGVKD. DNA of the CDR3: TGTGCCATCAGTGACGAGAGATCTGGGGCCAACGTCCTGACTTTC. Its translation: CAISDERSGANVLTF.

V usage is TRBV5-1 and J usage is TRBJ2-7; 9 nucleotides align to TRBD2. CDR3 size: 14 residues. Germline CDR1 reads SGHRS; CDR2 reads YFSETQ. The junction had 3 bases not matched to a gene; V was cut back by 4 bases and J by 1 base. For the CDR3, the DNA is TGCGCCAGCAGCCATAGCGGGAGATCCTACGAGCAGTACTTC. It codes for CASSHSGRSYEQYF.

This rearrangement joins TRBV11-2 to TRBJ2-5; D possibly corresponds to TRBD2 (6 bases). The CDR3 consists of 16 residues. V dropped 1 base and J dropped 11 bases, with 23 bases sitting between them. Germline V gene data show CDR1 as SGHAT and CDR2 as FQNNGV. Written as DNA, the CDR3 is TGTGCCAGCAGCTTAGGGCCGGGACTCCATTACAATGAGCAGTACTTC. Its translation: CASSLGPGLHYNEQYF.

CDR3 sequence reads: CASSPLTERGYTF. The CDR3 DNA reads TGTGCCAGCTCACCATTGACAGAGAGAGGCTACACCTTC. The chain has TRBV18 and TRBJ1-2, with D perhaps matching TRBD1 (5 bases). The CDR3 loop spans 13 amino acids. Germline values: CDR1 KGHSH, CDR2 LQKENI. V lost 2 bases and J 8 bases, leaving 12 bases between the germline ends.

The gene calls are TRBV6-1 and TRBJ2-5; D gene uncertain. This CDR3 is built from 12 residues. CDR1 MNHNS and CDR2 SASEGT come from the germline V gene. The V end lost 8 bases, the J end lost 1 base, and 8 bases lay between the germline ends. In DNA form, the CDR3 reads TGTGCCAGCGTGTGGGGCCAAGAGACCCAGTACTTC. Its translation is CASVWGQETQYF.

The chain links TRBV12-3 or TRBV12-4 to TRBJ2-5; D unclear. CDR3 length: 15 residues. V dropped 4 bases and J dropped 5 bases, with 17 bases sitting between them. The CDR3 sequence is CASSWLSGSSETQYF. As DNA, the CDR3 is TGTGCCAGCAGTTGGCTTAGTGGTTCGTCTGAGACCCAGTACTTC.